The 17 T cell receptor beta chains reported below all come from one sample, sequenced in a study of siplizumab effects on memory and regulatory T cells. Method: immunoSEQ multiplex PCR; TCRdb's copy keeps in-frame clones and lacks some. The sample has about 50,000 clones; about 93% are singletons. Input material: CD8+ T cells sorted from blood. The receptor set was obtained from a human donor in good health.

This clone occurred once. The CDR3 reads CASSQGGTNEQFF. CDR3 DNA: TGTGCCAGCAGCCAAGGCGGGACCAATGAGCAGTTCTTC. The rearrangement joins TRBV4-2 to TRBJ2-1; perhaps TRBD2 as D (6 bases). Trimming pared 1 base from V and 6 bases from J, leaving 7 bases between. The CDR3 runs 13 residues. Per germline, CDR1 LGHNA and CDR2 YNFKEQ.

The CDR3 loop is CASSLGTGPYEQYF. CDR3 in DNA: TGTGCCAGCAGCTTGGGGACAGGGCCCTACGAGCAGTACTTC. The chain uses TRBV7-9 and TRBJ2-7; 9 bases line up with TRBD1. The CDR3 spans 14 residues. The germline CDR1 and CDR2 sequences are SEHNR and FQNEAQ (reference sequence). J was trimmed by 2 bases and V by 3 bases; bases with no gene match: 2.

The J gene is TRBJ2-7, the V gene TRBV28; 7 positions agree with TRBD1. Germline CDR1 is MDHEN and CDR2 is SYDVKM. The J segment lost 2 bases and the V segment lost 3 bases, leaving 1 base of the junction unmatched. This CDR3 is 13 amino acids long. CDR3 coding DNA: TGTGCCAGCAGTTTTCAGGGGGCCTACGAGCAGTACTTC. Protein sequence: CASSFQGAYEQYF.

The rearrangement joins TRBV5-1 to TRBJ2-1; weak D call: TRBD2 (5 bases). The CDR3 runs 13 residues. Germline V gene data show CDR1 as SGHRS and CDR2 as YFSETQ. Trimming took 1 base from V and 7 from J, leaving 9 bases between them. The CDR3 DNA sequence: TGCGCCAGCAGCTTGACTAGTCTGAATGAGCAGTTCTTC. It codes for CASSLTSLNEQFF.

About this clone itself: At the DNA level, this CDR3 is encoded by other sequences in the same sample as well. The chain links TRBV28 to TRBJ2-7; 10 nucleotides match TRBD2. After removal of 6 bases from V and 2 bases from J, the junction contained 7 bases not matched to a gene. CDR3 length equals 15 residues. Germline assignment: CDR1 MDHEN and CDR2 SYDVKM. The CDR3 region is CASSPRTSGPYEQYF. The DNA for the CDR3 is TGTGCCAGCAGCCCGAGGACTAGCGGCCCCTACGAGCAGTACTTC.

The rearrangement uses TRBV28 and TRBJ2-7, with 11 positions matching TRBD2. Looked up from germline, CDR1 is MDHEN and CDR2 is SYDVKM. CDR3 length: 15 amino acids. V dropped 6 bases and J dropped 1; count of bases not matched to a gene: 5. This chain's CDR3 is CASRQGLAASYEQYF. Here the CDR3 DNA reads TGTGCCAGCAGACAGGGACTAGCGGCTTCCTACGAGCAGTACTTC. Supplemented by reference TRBV28 and TRBJ2-7, the full variable domain reads DVKVTQSSRYLVKRTGEKVFLECVQDMDHENMFWYRQDPGLGLRLIYFSYDVKMKEKGDIPEGYSVSREKKERFSLILESASTNQTSMYLCASRQGLAASYEQYFGPGTRLTVT.

The chain recombines TRBV2 with TRBJ2-7, with 8 nucleotides matching TRBD2. Germline V gene lookup returns CDR1 SNHLY and CDR2 FYNNEI. This CDR3 contains 13 residues. After removal of 7 bases from V and 3 bases from J, the junction contained 5 bases not matched to a gene. CDR3 nucleotides: TGTGCCAGCAATCCAGCGGGAGACTACGAGCAGTACTTC. It encodes CASNPAGDYEQYF.

The V and J genes are TRBV27 and TRBJ2-7; TRBD2 matches at 9 bases. Trimming took 8 bases from V and 3 from J; bases not matched to a gene: 14. CDR1 and CDR2 from the germline V gene are MNHEY and SMNVEV (reference sequence). The CDR3 is 16 amino acids. As DNA, the CDR3 is TGTGCCAGCGGCGACCTAGCGGGACCGCCCGGCTACGAGCAGTACTTC. It is translated as CASGDLAGPPGYEQYF.

This chain connects TRBV6-5 to TRBJ2-1, with 8 bases aligning to TRBD1. There are 13 residues in the CDR3. The junction had 7 bases not matched to a gene; V was cut back by 8 bases and J by 7 bases. CDR1 MNHEY and CDR2 SVGAGI come from the germline V gene. CDR3 protein: CASQGARLNEQFF. CDR3 nucleotide sequence: TGTGCCAGCCAGGGGGCGCGGTTGAATGAGCAGTTCTTC.

V usage is TRBV27 and J usage is TRBJ2-7, with TRBD2 matching over 10 bases. The junction had 2 bases not matched to a gene; V was cut back by 0 bases and J by 3 bases. Looked up from germline, CDR1 is MNHEY and CDR2 is SMNVEV (reference sequence). This CDR3 has 15 residues. CDR3: CASSLSLAGVYEQYF. CDR3 coding DNA: TGTGCCAGCAGTTTATCTCTAGCGGGAGTCTACGAGCAGTACTTC.

The gene calls are TRBV4-1 and TRBJ2-3; 10 bases agree with TRBD2. CDR3 length: 14 amino acids. Germline CDR1 MGHRA, CDR2 YSYEKL. With 8 bases clipped from V and 5 bases from J, the junction kept 7 bases outside the gene matches. The CDR3 spells CASALAGDLDTQYF. The CDR3 DNA follows: TGCGCCAGCGCTCTAGCGGGAGATTTAGATACGCAGTATTTT.

The chain carries TRBV27 and TRBJ2-7, with D tentatively TRBD1 or TRBD2 (5 bases each). The germline V and J ends were trimmed by 8 bases and 3 bases, with 14 bases remaining between them. The CDR3 extends over 13 amino acids. From germline, CDR1 is MNHEY and CDR2 SMNVEV (reference sequence). The CDR3 DNA is TGTGCCAGCGGGCCGGGGCAAATCTACGAGCAGTACTTC. Translating gives CASGPGQIYEQYF.

The rearrangement links TRBV29-1 to TRBJ2-5, with 10 bases matching TRBD2. The V gene's germline CDR1 is SQVTM and CDR2 ANQGSEA. The CDR3 has 15 residues. Unmatched junction bases numbered 10, after V lost 7 bases and J lost 2 bases. This chain's CDR3 is CSADPSGSLQETQYF. CDR3 bases: TGCAGCGCAGACCCTAGCGGGAGTTTGCAAGAGACCCAGTACTTC.

CDR3 in DNA: TGTGCCAGTAGTATAAAAGCGGGGAACTACGAGCAGTACTTC. Translated: CASSIKAGNYEQYF. The chain recombines TRBV19 with TRBJ2-7, with 7 bases that match TRBD2. Germline V gives CDR1 LNHDA, CDR2 SQIVND (reference sequence). V lost 2 bases, J lost 3 bases, and 4 bases stayed unmatched. The CDR3 is 14 amino acids. The full variable domain, with the rest looked up from reference TRBV19 and TRBJ2-7, is DGGITQSPKYLFRKEGQNVTLSCEQNLNHDAMYWYRQDPGQGLRLIYYSQIVNDFQKGDIAEGYSVSREKKESFPLTVTSAQKNPTAFYLCASSIKAGNYEQYFGPGTRLTVT.

The V gene is TRBV30, the J gene TRBJ2-7; D remains ambiguous. This CDR3 has 13 residues. Germline CDR1 reads GTSNPN; CDR2 reads SVGIG (reference sequence). Deletions cut 2 bases from V and 3 bases from J, with 11 bases between. CDR3 DNA sequence: TGTGCCTGGAGTTCTCGGCAGAGCTACGAGCAGTACTTC. The encoded protein is CAWSSRQSYEQYF.

CDR3 loop: CASRQTGALPYEQYF. Written as DNA, the CDR3 is TGTGCCAGTAGACAGACAGGGGCCCTACCTTACGAGCAGTACTTC. The chain recombines TRBV19 with TRBJ2-7; TRBD1 matches at 8 bases. The germline V gene encodes CDR1 LNHDA and CDR2 SQIVND (reference sequence). The CDR3 contains 15 residues. Trimming removed 6 bases from V and 4 bases from J; junction bases left unmatched: 11.

V is TRBV6-5 and J is TRBJ2-1; 9 bases fit TRBD1. Losses at the gene ends were 9 bases for V and 7 bases for J; bases not matched to a gene: 7. The CDR3 runs 13 residues. In germline, CDR1 is MNHEY, CDR2 SVGAGI. DNA of the CDR3: TGTGCCAGTCCCAACAGGGGGCTGAATGAGCAGTTCTTC. Amino acid sequence: CASPNRGLNEQFF.